The next 7 T cell receptor beta chains were all read from a single sample in a study of vaccination effects on CD4 cells after COVID-19. These receptors' targets are unknown. Using viral peptide pools, the ViraFEST assay grew out antigen-specific CD4+ T cells prior to sequencing. Once cultured for roughly nine days, the cells underwent separation to obtain CD4+ T cells. Assay used: immunoSEQ multiplex PCR; TCRdb lists only in-frame clones, some missing. The sample consists of some 11,000 clones, less than 80% of them appearing once. Specimen: CD4+ T cells from PBMCs cultured with HCoV-229E spike peptides, collected before COVID-19 vaccination. Receptor source: a human donor who received a COVID-19 vaccine.

This clone was detected only once. The chain is built from TRBV19 and TRBJ1-5, with TRBD1 identical over 7 bases. The ends lost 4 bases at V and 2 bases at J; junction bases unmatched: 2. Germline-derived CDR1 and CDR2 are LNHDA and SQIVND (reference sequence). The CDR3 runs 14 residues. As DNA, the CDR3 is TGTGCCAGTAGTAACGACAGGGGCAATCAGCCCCAGCATTTT. Encoded protein: CASSNDRGNQPQHF.

This chain connects TRBV7-9 to TRBJ1-1; a possible D gene is TRBD1 (6 bases). This CDR3 is 14 amino acids long. The ends were cut back, 2 bases at V and 4 bases at J, with 11 bases in the middle. CDR1 is SEHNR and CDR2 is FQNEAQ in the germline V gene (reference sequence). The CDR3 region has the DNA TGTGCCAGCAGCTTAACCGGGACACCCACTGAAGCTTTCTTT. Translated, it gives CASSLTGTPTEAFF.

The chain joins TRBV2 to TRBJ2-5; 7 nucleotides line up with TRBD2. Germline lookup yields CDR1 SNHLY and CDR2 FYNNEI. This CDR3 has 18 residues. V lost 4 bases to trimming and J lost 4 bases; unmatched junction nucleotides: 18. The DNA of the CDR3 is TGTGCCAGCAGTGGTGTTTGGAGCAGCGGGACCTCCTTAGAGACCCAGTACTTC. Its protein product is CASSGVWSSGTSLETQYF.

This chain links TRBV29-1 with TRBJ1-2; D is possibly TRBD1 (6 bases). The germline V and J ends were trimmed by 7 bases and 0 bases, with 12 bases remaining between them. From germline, CDR1 is SQVTM and CDR2 ANQGSEA. This CDR3 region has 13 residues. CDR3 protein: CSAGGGANYGYTF. The CDR3, as DNA: TGCAGCGCCGGAGGGGGTGCTAACTATGGCTACACCTTC.

The chain joins TRBV7-9 to TRBJ2-5, with D possibly matching TRBD2 (5 bases). This CDR3 has 13 residues. V lost 3 bases to trimming and J lost 7 bases, with 12 bases between them. The V gene's germline CDR1 is SEHNR and CDR2 FQNEAQ (reference sequence). CDR3 protein: CASSFPGVGTQYF. CDR3 sequence (DNA): TGTGCCAGCAGCTTCCCCGGGGTTGGGACCCAGTACTTC.

The V gene is TRBV2, the J gene TRBJ2-7, with D unclear. The CDR3 consists of 11 residues. The V end lost 3 bases, the J end lost 6 bases, and 6 bases lay between the germline ends. Germline loops: CDR1 SNHLY, CDR2 FYNNEI. The CDR3 DNA sequence: TGTGCCAGCAGTGAGTTCTCCGAGCAGTACTTC. Protein product: CASSEFSEQYF. Complete variable domain (other parts from reference TRBV2 and TRBJ2-7): EPEVTQTPSHQVTQMGQEVILRCVPISNHLYFYWYRQILGQKVEFLVSFYNNEISEKSEIFDDQFSVERPDGSNFTLKIRSTKLEDSAMYFCASSEFSEQYFGPGTRLTVT.

The genes are TRBV6-5 and TRBJ1-2; perhaps TRBD1 as D (6 bases). CDR1 and CDR2 from the germline V gene are MNHEY and SVGAGI. V was cut by 6 bases and J by 5 bases, with 13 bases left in between. The CDR3 is 13 residues long. CDR3 nucleotides: TGTGCCAGCAGCAGAGGGGGGGGATATGGCTACACCTTC. Its translation: CASSRGGGYGYTF.